This T cell receptor beta chain was sequenced for a study of T-cell reconstitution after alpha-beta-depleted transplantation in children. Study-level points and caveats: Surviving thymic progenitors and recipient T cells were the source of high TCRbeta diversity at day 60 in some patients. Several hundred expanded graft clones reportedly were the source of alpha-beta T cells about two months after transplant. T-cell counts and diversity at one year post-transplant came mainly from newly produced T cells.

The TCRbeta library incorporated unique molecular identifiers. TCRdb reanalysed the PCR reads using MiXCR and keeps one entry per CDR3 protein. This sample yields some 600,000 distinct CDR3 sequences, of which 10% to 15% are seen a single time; around 2% belongs to the top ten. Looked up from germline, CDR1 is SGHVS and CDR2 is FQNEAQ. The CDR3 is 15 residues long. V shed 1 base, J shed 2 bases, and the junction held 5 bases outside the gene matches. At least ten counts were recorded for this clonotype. Its antigen is undetermined. The rearrangement joins TRBV7-8 to TRBJ2-7, with 7 bases lining up with TRBD1. The sequence was obtained from a male patient under 18 who had a stem cell transplant for acute myeloid leukemia, so the T cells may come from the graft donor. The source was PBMCs, mostly from graft donor cells, collected 360 days after TCRalphabeta/CD19-depleted stem cell transplant. The CDR3 loop reads CASSLETGSPYEQYF. CDR3 coding DNA: TGTGCCAGCAGCTTAGAGACAGGGTCTCCCTACGAGCAGTACTTC.